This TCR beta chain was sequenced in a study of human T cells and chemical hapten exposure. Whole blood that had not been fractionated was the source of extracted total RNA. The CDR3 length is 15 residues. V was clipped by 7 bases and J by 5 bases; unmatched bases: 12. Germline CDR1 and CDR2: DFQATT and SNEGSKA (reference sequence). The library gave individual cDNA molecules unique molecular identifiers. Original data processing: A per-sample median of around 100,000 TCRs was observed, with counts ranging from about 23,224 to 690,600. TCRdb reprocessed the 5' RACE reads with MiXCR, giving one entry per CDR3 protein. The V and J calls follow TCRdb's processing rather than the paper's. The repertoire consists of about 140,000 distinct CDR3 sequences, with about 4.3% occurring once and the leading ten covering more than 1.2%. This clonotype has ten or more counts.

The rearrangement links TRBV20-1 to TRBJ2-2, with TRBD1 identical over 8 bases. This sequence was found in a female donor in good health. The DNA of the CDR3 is TGCAGTGTCGTGCCGGACAGGGTCTCGACCGGGGAGCTGTTTTTT. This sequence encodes CSVVPDRVSTGELFF.